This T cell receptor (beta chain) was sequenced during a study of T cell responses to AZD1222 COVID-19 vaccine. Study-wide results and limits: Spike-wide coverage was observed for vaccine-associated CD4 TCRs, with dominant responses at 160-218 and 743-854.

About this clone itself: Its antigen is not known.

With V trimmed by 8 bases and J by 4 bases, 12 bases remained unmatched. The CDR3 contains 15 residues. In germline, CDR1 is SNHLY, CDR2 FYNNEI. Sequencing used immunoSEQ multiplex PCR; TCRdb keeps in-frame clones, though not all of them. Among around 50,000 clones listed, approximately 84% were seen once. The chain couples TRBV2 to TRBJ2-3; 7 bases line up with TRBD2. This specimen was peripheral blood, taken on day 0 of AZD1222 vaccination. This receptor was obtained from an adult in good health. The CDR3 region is CASWRGGSIADTQYF. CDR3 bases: TGTGCCAGCTGGAGAGGCGGGAGTATAGCAGATACGCAGTATTTT. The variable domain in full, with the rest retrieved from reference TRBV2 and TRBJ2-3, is EPEVTQTPSHQVTQMGQEVILRCVPISNHLYFYWYRQILGQKVEFLVSFYNNEISEKSEIFDDQFSVERPDGSNFTLKIRSTKLEDSAMYFCASWRGGSIADTQYFGPGTRLTVL.